The 31 T cell receptor beta chains below come from one sample, sequenced in a study of monozygotic twins with inflammatory bowel disease. Reprocessing the 5' RACE reads, TCRdb reports a single entry for every CDR3 protein and omits DNA. This sample's table reports about 350,000 distinct CDR3 sequences. The sample consisted of blood. These receptors originate from a human donor with ulcerative colitis or Crohn's disease, or a healthy co-twin of an affected twin (not recorded which).

The chain combines TRBV12-3 or TRBV12-4 with TRBJ1-1; the TCRdb call, TRBD1, lacks DNA for checking. The length of the CDR3 is 14 residues. CDR3 amino acids: CASSPQGAPTEAFF.

The rearrangement links TRBV5-6 to TRBJ2-3. CDR3 length: 14 residues. Germline-derived CDR1 and CDR2 are SGHDT and YYEEEE. CDR3 amino acids: CASSLWGGADTQYF. Variable domain in full (rest from reference TRBV5-6 and TRBJ2-3): DAGVTQSPTHLIKTRGQQVTLRCSPKSGHDTVSWYQQALGQGPQFIFQYYEEEERQRGNFPDRFSGHQFPNYSSELNVNALLLGDSALYLCASSLWGGADTQYFGPGTRLTVL.

This chain joins TRBV30 and TRBJ2-3; the TRBD1 assignment by TCRdb is unverifiable without DNA. The CDR3 has 15 residues. Looked up from germline, CDR1 is GTSNPN and CDR2 is SVGIG (reference sequence). CDR3 protein: CARTSWGSTTDTQYF.

V is TRBV12-3 or TRBV12-4 and J is TRBJ2-1; TCRdb's D gene call, TRBD2, goes unchecked for lack of DNA. This CDR3 spans 15 amino acids. The CDR3: CASSYKGLTYNEQFF.

The rearrangement joins TRBV5-1 to TRBJ1-1. The CDR3 covers 15 residues. Germline values: CDR1 SGHRS, CDR2 YFSETQ. The CDR3 region is CASSLVGRRNTEAFF.

This chain joins TRBV20-1 and TRBJ2-3; TCRdb names TRBD1, which stays unverified in the absence of DNA. The germline gives CDR1 DFQATT, CDR2 SNEGSKA (reference sequence). The CDR3 covers 13 residues. Here the CDR3 reads CSARGRLADTQYF.

The rearrangement uses TRBV12-3 or TRBV12-4 and TRBJ1-2; TCRdb's D call, TRBD1, is unchecked because there is no DNA. The CDR3 totals 14 residues. CDR3: CASSWDRASYGYTF.

This rearrangement joins TRBV4-3 to TRBJ2-1; checking the TCRdb D call of TRBD1 is not possible without DNA. Per the germline V gene, CDR1 is LGHNA and CDR2 is YSLEER. CDR3 length: 16 residues. CDR3 residues: CASSQDGRGLDNEQFF.

The chain links TRBV12-3 or TRBV12-4 to TRBJ1-3. CDR3 length equals 15 residues. The CDR3 sequence is CASSSAWRPRNTIYF.

The V call is TRBV3-1, the J call TRBJ2-7; the D gene TCRdb calls, TRBD2, cannot be checked with no DNA. Germline V gene lookup returns CDR1 LGHDT and CDR2 YNNKEL (reference sequence). CDR3 length: 14 residues. The CDR3 sequence is CASSREGSLYEQYF.

The V call is TRBV20-1, the J call TRBJ2-6; TCRdb reports TRBD1, a call that lacks DNA to check it against. This CDR3 spans 19 amino acids. Germline-derived CDR1 and CDR2 are DFQATT and SNEGSKA (reference sequence). CDR3 sequence reads: CSARGTGGNFYAGANVLTF.

This chain connects TRBV7-3 to TRBJ2-3. CDR3 size: 13 residues. Looked up from germline, CDR1 is SGHTA and CDR2 is FQGTGA. CDR3 sequence: CASSFSGSDTQYF.

The J gene is TRBJ2-5, the V gene TRBV15. The germline V gene has CDR1 LNHNV and CDR2 YYDKDF (reference sequence). The CDR3 sequence is 13 residues long. The CDR3 spells CATSRNREAAQYF.

The chain employs TRBV4-1 and TRBJ2-7; TCRdb lists TRBD2, though no DNA is available to test this call. CDR3 size: 16 residues. CDR1 is MGHRA and CDR2 is YSYEKL in the germline V gene. The CDR3 here is CASSRPLSGSYYEQYF.

The chain couples TRBV29-1 to TRBJ2-3; TCRdb returns TRBD1, unconfirmable since there is no DNA. CDR1 is SQVTM and CDR2 is ANQGSEA in the germline V gene. This CDR3 region has 13 residues. This CDR3 reads CSVDRVGADTQYF.

The rearrangement joins TRBV12-3 or TRBV12-4 to TRBJ1-2; lacking DNA, the TRBD1 call made by TCRdb goes unchecked. The CDR3 totals 14 residues. CDR3 residues: CASGPGGARDGYTF.

The chain uses TRBV20-1 and TRBJ2-5; the D call of TRBD2 rests on TCRdb alone, since no DNA is present to check it. Germline V lookup: CDR1 DFQATT, CDR2 SNEGSKA (reference sequence). This CDR3 contains 13 residues. The CDR3 here is CSAPTGGVETQYF.

This sequence joins TRBV4-1 and TRBJ2-1; as DNA is missing, the TRBD2 call by TCRdb cannot be tested. The CDR3 contains 18 residues. CDR1 MGHRA and CDR2 YSYEKL come from the germline V gene. CDR3 amino acids: CASSQGTSGRAMDNEQFF.

The chain joins TRBV20-1 to TRBJ2-3. CDR3 length: 11 amino acids. Germline V lookup: CDR1 DFQATT, CDR2 SNEGSKA (reference sequence). The CDR3 here is CSAVPDNTQYF.

The chain links TRBV7-2 to TRBJ1-1. Germline V gene data show CDR1 as SGHTA and CDR2 as FQGNSA. The CDR3 is 14 residues long. This CDR3 is CASSQKVWMAEAFF.

The rearrangement uses TRBV3-1 and TRBJ2-7; TCRdb outputs TRBD1, but without DNA this stays unchecked. There are 14 residues in the CDR3. In germline, CDR1 is LGHDT, CDR2 YNNKEL (reference sequence). CDR3 protein: CASSHPGTIYEQYF.

The chain employs TRBV6-1 and TRBJ2-3. Germline lookup yields CDR1 MNHNS and CDR2 SASEGT. The CDR3 runs to 12 residues. CDR3 sequence: CASSEVADTQYF.

The rearrangement links TRBV25-1 to TRBJ1-1; the TRBD1 assignment by TCRdb is unverifiable without DNA. The CDR3 extends over 13 amino acids. Germline V gene data show CDR1 as MGHDK and CDR2 as SYGVNS. The CDR3 is CASRGAGTVEAFF.

V and J are TRBV28 and TRBJ2-6. Germline CDR1 reads MDHEN; CDR2 reads SYDVKM. The CDR3 covers 13 residues. The CDR3: CASKRTGANVLTF.

The chain is built from TRBV28 and TRBJ1-1; TCRdb calls TRBD1, which cannot be checked without DNA. CDR1 and CDR2 (germline): MDHEN, SYDVKM. This CDR3 is 13 amino acids long. The CDR3 sequence is CASRTGWNTEAFF.

The gene calls are TRBV4-3 and TRBJ2-5. This CDR3 spans 14 amino acids. Germline loops: CDR1 LGHNA, CDR2 YSLEER. The chain's CDR3 is CASSQDRFVETQYF.

V gene TRBV20-1 combines with J gene TRBJ1-1. The CDR3 has 11 amino acids. CDR1 is DFQATT, CDR2 SNEGSKA, per germline (reference sequence). The CDR3 sequence is CSASVQTEAFF.

V and J are TRBV27 and TRBJ2-7; TCRdb returns TRBD2, unconfirmable since there is no DNA. Germline CDR1 and CDR2: MNHEY and SMNVEV (reference sequence). The CDR3 has 15 residues. CDR3 sequence reads: CASKGPGGRLDEQYF.

The chain combines TRBV6-2 or TRBV6-3 with TRBJ2-7. CDR3 size: 11 residues. Germline CDR1 is MNHEY and CDR2 is SVGEGT. The CDR3 sequence is CASSYALGQYF.

V is TRBV29-1 and J is TRBJ2-1; the D call from TCRdb, TRBD1, cannot be confirmed without DNA. The CDR3 loop spans 12 amino acids. Germline CDR1 SQVTM, CDR2 ANQGSEA. The CDR3: CSAETGVVEQFF.

The rearrangement uses TRBV28 and TRBJ1-6; TCRdb's D gene call, TRBD1, goes unchecked for lack of DNA. Germline lookup yields CDR1 MDHEN and CDR2 SYDVKM. CDR3 length equals 13 residues. The CDR3 here is CASRQGGDSPLHF.